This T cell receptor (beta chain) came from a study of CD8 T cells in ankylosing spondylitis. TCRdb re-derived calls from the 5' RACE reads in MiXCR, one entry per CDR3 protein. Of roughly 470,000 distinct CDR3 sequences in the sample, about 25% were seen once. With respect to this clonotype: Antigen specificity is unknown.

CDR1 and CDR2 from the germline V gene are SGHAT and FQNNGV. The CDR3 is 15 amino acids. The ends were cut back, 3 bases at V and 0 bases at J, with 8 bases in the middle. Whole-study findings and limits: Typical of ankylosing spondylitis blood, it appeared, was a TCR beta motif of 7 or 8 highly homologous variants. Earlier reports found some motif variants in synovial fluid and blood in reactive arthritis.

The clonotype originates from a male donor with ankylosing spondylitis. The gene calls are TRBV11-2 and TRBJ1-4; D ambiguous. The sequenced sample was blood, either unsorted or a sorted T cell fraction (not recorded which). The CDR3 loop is CASSLYPATNEKLFF. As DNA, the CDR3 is TGTGCCAGCAGCTTGTACCCCGCAACTAATGAAAAACTGTTTTTT.